The rows below give T cell receptor beta chains drawn from one sample of a study of a mutant IDH1 vaccine in newly diagnosed glioma. These TCRs' antigens remain unknown. TCRdb keeps only in-frame clones here, not all; method: immunoSEQ multiplex PCR. The data contain approximately 10,000 clones, roughly 91% of them singletons. The specimen was PBMCs, collected from a glioma patient whose treatment included an IDH1 peptide vaccine. The receptors here all came from a woman in her 40s with glioma. Some clones in this sample may be carry-over from other donors' samples. The CDR3 runs from the conserved cysteine through the conserved F or W. Fields, in order: J gene, V gene, CDR3 protein.

J: TRBJ1-4; V: TRBV27; CDR3: CASSSLGDNLEKLFF
J: TRBJ2-2; V: TRBV6-1; CDR3: CASSGTGSIIGELFF
J: TRBJ2-6; V: TRBV5-1; CDR3: CASSLAGSGANVLTF
J: TRBJ2-1; V: TRBV7-3; CDR3: CASSADSSYNEQFF
J: TRBJ2-5; V: TRBV4-2; CDR3: CASSQNGRETQYF
J: TRBJ1-2; V: TRBV7-2; CDR3: CASSSQTNYGYTF
J: TRBJ1-1; V: TRBV2; CDR3: CASSEDGAAEAFF
J: TRBJ2-7; V: TRBV27; CDR3: CASTPAGSYEQYF
J: TRBJ1-1; V: TRBV7-2; CDR3: CASTTQGGVDTEAFF
J: TRBJ1-5; V: TRBV15; CDR3: CATRPRDRGDQPQHF
J: TRBJ1-5; V: TRBV15; CDR3: CATSRDLRGDGNQPQHF
J: TRBJ1-4; V: TRBV25-1; CDR3: CASSSQEGAERLFF
J: TRBJ2-3; V: TRBV14; CDR3: CASSSYVVDTQYF
J: TRBJ1-1; V: TRBV7-8; CDR3: CASSGKPNTEAFF
J: TRBJ1-2; V: TRBV7-3; CDR3: CASSLVRGGGYTF
J: TRBJ1-2; V: TRBV2; CDR3: CASSPGQGYGYTF
J: TRBJ2-1; V: TRBV2; CDR3: CATQPSGGAGTHEQFF
J: TRBJ1-1; V: TRBV30; CDR3: CAWRLTGFDIGMNTEAFF
J: TRBJ2-7; V: TRBV12-2; CDR3: CASRLVSSAETYEQYF
J: TRBJ2-4; V: TRBV29-1; CDR3: CSGAIQNIQYF
J: TRBJ2-3; V: TRBV4-1; CDR3: CASSFIAADTQYF
J: TRBJ1-2; V: TRBV27; CDR3: CASSATGTDVYGYTF
J: TRBJ2-5; V: TRBV4-2; CDR3: CASSQDRTAGVGTQYF
J: TRBJ2-7; V: TRBV10-2; CDR3: CASSQRLAGGRSYEQYF
J: TRBJ1-2; V: TRBV7-2; CDR3: CASSPRTGVRSNYGYTF
J: TRBJ2-2; V: TRBV19; CDR3: CASRGTGGTGELFF
J: TRBJ1-6; V: TRBV2; CDR3: CASSEETGLLSALHF
J: TRBJ2-3; V: TRBV27; CDR3: CASSLNPQGASTDTQYF
J: TRBJ2-6; V: TRBV6-1; CDR3: CASSVGGWGANVLTF
J: TRBJ2-1; V: TRBV1; CDR3: CTSSQDRGRGNSYNEQFF
J: TRBJ2-7; V: TRBV5-4; CDR3: CASAQDSSYEQYF
J: TRBJ1-5; V: TRBV10-3; CDR3: CATRGGDGQPQHF
J: TRBJ1-2; V: TRBV6-6; CDR3: CASRASAEFYGYTF
J: TRBJ2-3; V: TRBV6-4; CDR3: CASSDGSTDTQYF
J: TRBJ2-1; V: TRBV9; CDR3: CASSGGSSWNEQFF
J: TRBJ1-5; V: TRBV4-1; CDR3: CASSQEGQLNQPQHF
J: TRBJ2-6; V: TRBV11-2; CDR3: CASSLSPGGANVLTF
J: TRBJ2-4; V: TRBV28; CDR3: CASSLRGVKNIQYF
J: TRBJ1-1; V: TRBV30; CDR3: CAWRGPGTENTEAFF
J: TRBJ2-5; V: TRBV15; CDR3: CASGNSETQYF
J: TRBJ2-3; V: TRBV5-4; CDR3: CAARDLGNTQYF
J: TRBJ2-2; V: TRBV7-2; CDR3: CASSLEGPITGELFF
J: TRBJ1-5; V: TRBV5-5; CDR3: CASSLVAGNNQPQHF
J: TRBJ1-6; V: TRBV10-3; CDR3: CAISRAGSPLHF
J: TRBJ1-2; V: TRBV19; CDR3: CASSSSSRTGEDYGYTF
J: TRBJ2-3; V: TRBV11-3; CDR3: CASSLTNPDTQYF
J: TRBJ1-6; V: TRBV6-5; CDR3: CASSYSTDNSPLHF
J: TRBJ2-7; V: TRBV9; CDR3: CASSVSTGTKDEQYF
J: TRBJ1-2; V: TRBV14; CDR3: CASSQARTAGGYTF
J: TRBJ1-3; V: TRBV28; CDR3: CASSSRDRRGNTIYF